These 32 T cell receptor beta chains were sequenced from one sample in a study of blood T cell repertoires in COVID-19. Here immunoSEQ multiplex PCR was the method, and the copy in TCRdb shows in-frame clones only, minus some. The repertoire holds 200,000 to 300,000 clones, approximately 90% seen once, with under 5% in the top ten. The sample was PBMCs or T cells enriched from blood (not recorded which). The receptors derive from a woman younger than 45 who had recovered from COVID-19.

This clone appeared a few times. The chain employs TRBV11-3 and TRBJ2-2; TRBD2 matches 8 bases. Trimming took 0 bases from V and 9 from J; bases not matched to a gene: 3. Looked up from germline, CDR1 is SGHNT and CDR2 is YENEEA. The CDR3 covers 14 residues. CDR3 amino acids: CASSLDGGARELFF. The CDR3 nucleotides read TGTGCCAGCAGCTTAGACGGGGGGGCCCGGGAGCTGTTTTTT. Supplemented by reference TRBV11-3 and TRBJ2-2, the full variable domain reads EAGVVQSPRYKIIEKKQPVAFWCNPISGHNTLYWYLQNLGQGPELLIRYENEEAVDDSQLPKDRFSAERLKGVDSTLKIQPAELGDSAVYLCASSLDGGARELFFGEGSRLTVL.

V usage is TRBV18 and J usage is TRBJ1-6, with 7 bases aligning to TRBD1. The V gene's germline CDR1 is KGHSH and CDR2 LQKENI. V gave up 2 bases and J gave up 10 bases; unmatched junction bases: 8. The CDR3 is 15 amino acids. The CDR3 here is CASSPRGQGDSPLHF. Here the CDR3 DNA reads TGTGCCAGCTCACCAAGGGGGCAGGGGGACTCACCCCTCCACTTT.

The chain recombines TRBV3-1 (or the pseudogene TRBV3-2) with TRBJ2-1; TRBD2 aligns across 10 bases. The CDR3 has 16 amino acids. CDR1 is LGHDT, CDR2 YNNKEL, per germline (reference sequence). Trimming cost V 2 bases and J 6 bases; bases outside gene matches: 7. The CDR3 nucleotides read TGTGCCAGCAGCCAACAAGCGGGAGGGGGTTTCAATGAGCAGTTCTTC. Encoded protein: CASSQQAGGGFNEQFF.

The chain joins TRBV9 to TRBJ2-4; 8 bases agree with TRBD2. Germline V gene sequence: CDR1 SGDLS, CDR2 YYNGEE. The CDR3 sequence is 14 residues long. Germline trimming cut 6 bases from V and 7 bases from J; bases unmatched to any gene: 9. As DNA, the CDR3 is TGTGCCAGCAATGTGGCGGGAGGTCGGAACATTCAGTACTTC. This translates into CASNVAGGRNIQYF.

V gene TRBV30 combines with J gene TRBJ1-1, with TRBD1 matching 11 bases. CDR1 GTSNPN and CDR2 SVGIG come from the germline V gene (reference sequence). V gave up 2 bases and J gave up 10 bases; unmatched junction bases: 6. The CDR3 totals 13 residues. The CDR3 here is CAWSNGQGARAFF. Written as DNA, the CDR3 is TGTGCCTGGAGTAACGGACAGGGGGCCCGAGCTTTCTTT.

The CDR3 coding sequence is TGTGCCAGCAGTTTATTGCCTAGCGGCTCCTACGAGCAGTACTTC. As protein: CASSLLPSGSYEQYF. V gene TRBV27 combines with J gene TRBJ2-7, with 7 bases aligning to TRBD2. Germline V lookup: CDR1 MNHEY, CDR2 SMNVEV (reference sequence). The junction had 3 bases not matched to a gene; V was cut back by 1 base and J by 0 bases. This CDR3 has 15 amino acids.

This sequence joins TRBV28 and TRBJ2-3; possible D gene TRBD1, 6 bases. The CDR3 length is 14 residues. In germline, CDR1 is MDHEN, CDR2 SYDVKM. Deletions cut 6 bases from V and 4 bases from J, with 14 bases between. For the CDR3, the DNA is TGTGCCAGCAGCGGGATACAGGGATCAGATACGCAGTATTTT. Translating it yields CASSGIQGSDTQYF.

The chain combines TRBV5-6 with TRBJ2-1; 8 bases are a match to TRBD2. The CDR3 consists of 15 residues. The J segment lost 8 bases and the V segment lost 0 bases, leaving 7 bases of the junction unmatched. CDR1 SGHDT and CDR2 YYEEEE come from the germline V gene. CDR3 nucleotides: TGTGCCAGCAGCTTGGTGACTAGGCGGGGGGATGAGCAGTTCTTC. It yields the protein CASSLVTRRGDEQFF.

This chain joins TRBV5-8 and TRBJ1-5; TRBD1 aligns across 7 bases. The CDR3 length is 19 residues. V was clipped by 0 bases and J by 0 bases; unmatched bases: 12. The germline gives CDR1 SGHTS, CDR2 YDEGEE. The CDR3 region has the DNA TGTGCCAGCAGCTTGGATGGGACAGTTAGTGCCTATAGCAATCAGCCCCAGCATTTT. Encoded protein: CASSLDGTVSAYSNQPQHF.

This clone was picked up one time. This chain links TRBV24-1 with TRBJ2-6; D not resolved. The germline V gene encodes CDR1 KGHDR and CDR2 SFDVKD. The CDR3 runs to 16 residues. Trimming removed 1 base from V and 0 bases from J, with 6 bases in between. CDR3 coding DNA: TGTGCCACCAGTGATTTCGGTCACTCTGGGGCCAACGTCCTGACTTTC. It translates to CATSDFGHSGANVLTF.

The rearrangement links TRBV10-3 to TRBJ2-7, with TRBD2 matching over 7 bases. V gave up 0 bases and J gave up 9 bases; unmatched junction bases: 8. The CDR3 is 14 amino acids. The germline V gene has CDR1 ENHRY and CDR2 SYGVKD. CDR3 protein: CAISESREGSVQYF. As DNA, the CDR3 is TGTGCCATCAGTGAGTCCAGGGAGGGTTCAGTGCAGTACTTC.

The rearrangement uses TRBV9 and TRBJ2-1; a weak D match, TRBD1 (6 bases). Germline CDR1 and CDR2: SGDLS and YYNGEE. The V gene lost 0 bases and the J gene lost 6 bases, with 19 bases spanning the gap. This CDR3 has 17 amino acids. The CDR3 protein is CASSVAPGVASGNEQFF. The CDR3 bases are TGTGCCAGCAGCGTAGCCCCAGGGGTAGCGTCAGGCAATGAGCAGTTCTTC.

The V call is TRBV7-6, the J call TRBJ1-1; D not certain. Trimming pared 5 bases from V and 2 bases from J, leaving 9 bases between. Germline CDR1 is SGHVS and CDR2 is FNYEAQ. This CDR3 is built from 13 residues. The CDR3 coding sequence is TGTGCCAGCAGCCCCGGTGGTAACACTGAAGCTTTCTTT. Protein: CASSPGGNTEAFF. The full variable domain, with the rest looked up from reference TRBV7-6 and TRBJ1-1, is GAGVSQSPRYKVTKRGQDVALRCDPISGHVSLYWYRQALGQGPEFLTYFNYEAQQDKSGLPNDRFSAERPEGSISTLTIQRTEQRDSAMYRCASSPGGNTEAFFGQGTRLTVV.

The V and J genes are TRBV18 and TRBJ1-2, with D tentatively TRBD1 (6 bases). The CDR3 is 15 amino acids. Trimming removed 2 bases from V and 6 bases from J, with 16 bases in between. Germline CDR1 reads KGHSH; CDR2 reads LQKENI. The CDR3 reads CASSPGQGSLNGYTF. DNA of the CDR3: TGTGCCAGCTCACCAGGGCAGGGGAGCCTGAATGGCTACACCTTC.

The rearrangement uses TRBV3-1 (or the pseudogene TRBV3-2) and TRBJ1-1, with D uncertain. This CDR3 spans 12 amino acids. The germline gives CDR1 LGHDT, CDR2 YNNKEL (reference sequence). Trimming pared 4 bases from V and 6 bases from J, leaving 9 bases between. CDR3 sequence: CASSRSLSEAFF. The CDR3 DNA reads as TGTGCCAGCAGCCGTAGCCTCTCTGAAGCTTTCTTT.

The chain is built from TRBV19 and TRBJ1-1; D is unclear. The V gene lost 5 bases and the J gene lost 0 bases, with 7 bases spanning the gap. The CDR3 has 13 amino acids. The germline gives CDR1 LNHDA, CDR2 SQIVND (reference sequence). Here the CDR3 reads CASSANLNTEAFF. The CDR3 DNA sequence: TGTGCCAGTAGTGCGAACTTGAACACTGAAGCTTTCTTT.

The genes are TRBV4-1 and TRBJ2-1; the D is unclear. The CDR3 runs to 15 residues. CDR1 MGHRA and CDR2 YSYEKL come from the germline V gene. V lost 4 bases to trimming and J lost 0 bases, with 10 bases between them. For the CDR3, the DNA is TGCGCCAGCAGCCTAGACGGTAGCTCCTACAATGAGCAGTTCTTC. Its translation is CASSLDGSSYNEQFF.

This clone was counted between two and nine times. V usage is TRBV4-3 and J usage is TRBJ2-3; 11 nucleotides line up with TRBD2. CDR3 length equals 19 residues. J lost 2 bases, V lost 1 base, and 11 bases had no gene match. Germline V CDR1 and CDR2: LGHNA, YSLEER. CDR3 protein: CASSQGALAGVLNTDTQYF. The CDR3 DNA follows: TGCGCCAGCAGCCAAGGCGCACTAGCGGGAGTCCTCAACACAGATACGCAGTATTTT.

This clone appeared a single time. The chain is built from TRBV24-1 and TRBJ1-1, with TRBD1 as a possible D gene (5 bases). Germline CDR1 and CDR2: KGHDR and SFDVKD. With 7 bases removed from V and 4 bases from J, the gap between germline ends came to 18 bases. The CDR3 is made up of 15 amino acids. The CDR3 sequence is CATSSFGRGPTEAFF. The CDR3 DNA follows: TGTGCCACCAGCTCATTCGGAAGGGGCCCCACTGAAGCTTTCTTT.

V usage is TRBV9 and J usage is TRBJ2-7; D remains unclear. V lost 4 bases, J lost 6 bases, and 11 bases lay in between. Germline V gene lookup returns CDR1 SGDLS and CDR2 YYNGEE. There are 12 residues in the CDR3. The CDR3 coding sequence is TGTGCCAGCAGCCCCCCCCGCGGCGAGCAGTACTTC. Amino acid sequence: CASSPPRGEQYF.

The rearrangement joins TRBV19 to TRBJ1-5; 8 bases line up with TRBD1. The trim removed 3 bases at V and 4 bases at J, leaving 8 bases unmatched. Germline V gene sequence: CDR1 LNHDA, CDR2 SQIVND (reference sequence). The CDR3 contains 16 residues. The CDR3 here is CASSIQDRVLNQPQHF. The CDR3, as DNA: TGTGCCAGTAGTATCCAGGACAGGGTCCTAAATCAGCCCCAGCATTTT.

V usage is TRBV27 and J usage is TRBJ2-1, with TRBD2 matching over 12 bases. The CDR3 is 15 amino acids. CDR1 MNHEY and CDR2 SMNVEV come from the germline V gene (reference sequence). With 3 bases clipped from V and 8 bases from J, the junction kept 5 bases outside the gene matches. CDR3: CASSFRLAGDHEQFF. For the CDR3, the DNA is TGTGCCAGCAGTTTCCGACTAGCGGGAGACCATGAGCAGTTCTTC.

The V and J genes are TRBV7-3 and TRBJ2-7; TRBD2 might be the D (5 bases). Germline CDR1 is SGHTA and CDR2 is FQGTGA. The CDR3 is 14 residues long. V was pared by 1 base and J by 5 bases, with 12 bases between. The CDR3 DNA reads TGTGCCAGCAGCTTAAACGGGGTTTCCCACGAGCAGTACTTC. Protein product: CASSLNGVSHEQYF.

As DNA, the CDR3 is TGTGCCAGCAGTATTGACAGACTCAATCAGCCCCAGCATTTT. Translating gives CASSIDRLNQPQHF. The chain carries TRBV6-5 and TRBJ1-5, with D possibly matching TRBD1 (5 bases). The CDR3 spans 14 residues. Trimming stripped 5 bases from V and 3 bases from J, with 11 bases between. CDR1 is MNHEY, CDR2 SVGAGI, per germline.

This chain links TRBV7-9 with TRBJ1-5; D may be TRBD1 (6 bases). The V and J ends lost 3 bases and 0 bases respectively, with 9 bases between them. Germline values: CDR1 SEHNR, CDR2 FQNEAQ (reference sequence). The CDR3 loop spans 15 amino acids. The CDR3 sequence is CASSFGGGSNQPQHF. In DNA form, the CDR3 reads TGTGCCAGCAGCTTTGGGGGCGGTAGCAATCAGCCCCAGCATTTT.

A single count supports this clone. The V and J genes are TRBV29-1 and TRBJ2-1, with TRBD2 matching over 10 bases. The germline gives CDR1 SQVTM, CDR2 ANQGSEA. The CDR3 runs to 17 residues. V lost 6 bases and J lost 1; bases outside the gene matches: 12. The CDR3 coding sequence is TGCAGCGTCGTACCTACGGCTAGCGGGAGTTCCTACAATGAGCAGTTCTTC. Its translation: CSVVPTASGSSYNEQFF.

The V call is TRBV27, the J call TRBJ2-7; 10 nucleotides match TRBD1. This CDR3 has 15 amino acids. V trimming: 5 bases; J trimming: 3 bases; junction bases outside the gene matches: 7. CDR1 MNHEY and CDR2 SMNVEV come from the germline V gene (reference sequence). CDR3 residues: CASSTRQGAVYEQYF. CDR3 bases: TGTGCCAGCAGTACTAGACAGGGGGCGGTCTACGAGCAGTACTTC.

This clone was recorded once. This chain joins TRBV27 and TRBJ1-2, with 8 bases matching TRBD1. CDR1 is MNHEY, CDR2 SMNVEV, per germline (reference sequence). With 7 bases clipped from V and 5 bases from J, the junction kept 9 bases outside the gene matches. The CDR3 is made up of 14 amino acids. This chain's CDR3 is CASTAWTGNYGYTF. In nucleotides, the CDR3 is TGTGCCAGCACCGCTTGGACAGGGAATTATGGCTACACCTTC.

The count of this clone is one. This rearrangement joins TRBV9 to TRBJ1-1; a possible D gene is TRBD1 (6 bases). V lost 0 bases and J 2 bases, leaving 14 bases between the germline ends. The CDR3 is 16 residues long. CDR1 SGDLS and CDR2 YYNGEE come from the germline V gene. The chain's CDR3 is CASSVGVRDTNTEAFF. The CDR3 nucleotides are TGTGCCAGCAGCGTAGGGGTCCGGGACACAAACACTGAAGCTTTCTTT. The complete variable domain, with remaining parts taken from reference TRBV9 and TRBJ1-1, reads DSGVTQTPKHLITATGQRVTLRCSPRSGDLSVYWYQQSLDQGLQFLIQYYNGEERAKGNILERFSAQQFPDLHSELNLSSLELGDSALYFCASSVGVRDTNTEAFFGQGTRLTVV.

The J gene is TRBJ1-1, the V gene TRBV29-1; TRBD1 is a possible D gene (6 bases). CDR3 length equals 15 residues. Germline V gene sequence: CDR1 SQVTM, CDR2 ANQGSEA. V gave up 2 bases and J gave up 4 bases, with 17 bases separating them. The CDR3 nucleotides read TGCAGCGTTGAAAGGGGGGGCGGTGCGGGCACTGAAGCTTTCTTT. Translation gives CSVERGGGAGTEAFF.

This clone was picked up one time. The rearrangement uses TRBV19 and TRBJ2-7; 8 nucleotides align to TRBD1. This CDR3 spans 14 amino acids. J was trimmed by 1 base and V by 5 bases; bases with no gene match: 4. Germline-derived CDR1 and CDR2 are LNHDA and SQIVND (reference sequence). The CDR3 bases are TGTGCCAGTAGTCTTGGACAGGGTTCCTACGAGCAGTACTTC. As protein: CASSLGQGSYEQYF.

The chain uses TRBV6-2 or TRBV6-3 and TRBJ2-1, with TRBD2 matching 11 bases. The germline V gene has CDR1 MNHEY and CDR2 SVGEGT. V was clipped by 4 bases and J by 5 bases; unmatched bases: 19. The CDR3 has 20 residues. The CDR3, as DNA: TGTGCCAGCAGTTCCCTACTAGCGGGAGAGGTGGGGCACTACGACAATGAGCAGTTCTTC. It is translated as CASSSLLAGEVGHYDNEQFF.